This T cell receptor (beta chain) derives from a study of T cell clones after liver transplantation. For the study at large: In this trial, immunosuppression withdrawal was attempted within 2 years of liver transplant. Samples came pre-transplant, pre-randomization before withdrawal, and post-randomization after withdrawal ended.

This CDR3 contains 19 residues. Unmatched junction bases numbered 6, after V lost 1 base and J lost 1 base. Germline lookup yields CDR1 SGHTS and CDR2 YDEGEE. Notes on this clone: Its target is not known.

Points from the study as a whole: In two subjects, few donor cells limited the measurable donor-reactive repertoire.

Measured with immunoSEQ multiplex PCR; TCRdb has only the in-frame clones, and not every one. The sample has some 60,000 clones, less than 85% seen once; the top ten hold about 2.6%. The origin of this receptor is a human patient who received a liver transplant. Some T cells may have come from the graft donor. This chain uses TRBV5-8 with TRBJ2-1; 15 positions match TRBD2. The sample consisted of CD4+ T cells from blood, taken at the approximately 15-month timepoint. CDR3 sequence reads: CASSLQGTSGRLSYNEQFF. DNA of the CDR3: TGTGCCAGCAGCTTGCAGGGGACTAGCGGGAGGCTTTCCTACAATGAGCAGTTCTTC.